The 23 T cell receptor beta chains in this list originate from one sample, sequenced in a study of cytomegalovirus exposure and HLA in healthy donors. The study ran its PCR with 60 Vbeta and 13 Jbeta primers. Sequencing used immunoSEQ multiplex PCR; TCRdb keeps in-frame clones, though not all of them. Of about 150,000 clones in the sample, roughly 81% are singletons; the top ten hold 4% to 6%. The sample comprised PBMCs. Receptor source: a girl aged 10 to 17 in good health and CMV-seropositive.

The V and J genes are TRBV4-1 and TRBJ1-5; 8 nucleotides match TRBD1. The V gene's germline CDR1 is MGHRA and CDR2 YSYEKL. This CDR3 comprises 15 residues. J gave up 0 bases and V 9 bases, and 7 bases lay outside the gene matches. The CDR3 here is CASVDREDSNQPQHF. In nucleotides, the CDR3 is TGCGCCAGTGTGGACAGGGAGGATAGCAATCAGCCCCAGCATTTT.

The CDR3 bases are TGTGCTAGTGGTTTGGTACTAACAGGGGCGCGGGGCACTGAAGCTTTCTTT. It specifies CASGLVLTGARGTEAFF. V is TRBV12-5 and J is TRBJ1-1; 7 nucleotides line up with TRBD1. J was trimmed by 4 bases and V by 0 bases; bases with no gene match: 11. The CDR3 contains 17 residues. Germline V lookup: CDR1 LGHNT, CDR2 FRNRAP.

The chain couples TRBV5-1 to TRBJ1-2, with TRBD1 identical over 7 bases. Per germline, CDR1 SGHRS and CDR2 YFSETQ. The CDR3 runs 13 residues. V was pared by 2 bases and J by 8 bases, with 6 bases of the junction left unmatched. The CDR3 reads CASSLRGGGGYTF. CDR3 DNA: TGCGCCAGCAGCTTAAGAGGGGGCGGAGGCTACACCTTC. The variable domain in full, with the rest retrieved from reference TRBV5-1 and TRBJ1-2, is KAGVTQTPRYLIKTRGQQVTLSCSPISGHRSVSWYQQTPGQGLQFLFEYFSETQRNKGNFPGRFSGRQFSNSRSEMNVSTLELGDSALYLCASSLRGGGGYTFGSGTRLTVV.

V gene TRBV29-1 combines with J gene TRBJ2-2; the D is unclear. Germline assignment: CDR1 SQVTM and CDR2 ANQGSEA. Trimming removed 4 bases at V and 3 bases at J, with 6 bases between. CDR3 length equals 12 residues. The CDR3, as DNA: TGCAGCGTTGGACATTACACCGGGGAGCTGTTTTTT. Translated, it gives CSVGHYTGELFF.

This clone showed up just once. The chain has TRBV30 and TRBJ1-1; unclear D gene. Germline V gives CDR1 GTSNPN, CDR2 SVGIG (reference sequence). V was pared by 2 bases and J by 7 bases, with 11 bases between. There are 12 residues in the CDR3. CDR3 residues: CAWSRRGGEAFF. In DNA form, the CDR3 reads TGTGCCTGGAGTCGCCGGGGAGGTGAAGCTTTCTTT. Variable domain in full (rest from reference TRBV30 and TRBJ1-1): SQTIHQWPATLVQPVGSPLSLECTVEGTSNPNLYWYRQAAGRGLQLLFYSVGIGQISSEVPQNLSASRPQDRQFILSSKKLLLSDSGFYLCAWSRRGGEAFFGQGTRLTVV.

This clone was counted a single time. The chain employs TRBV7-6 and TRBJ1-2, with 9 bases matching TRBD1. The J segment lost 7 bases and the V segment lost 9 bases, leaving 30 bases of the junction unmatched. The germline CDR1 and CDR2 sequences are SGHVS and FNYEAQ. The CDR3 has 20 amino acids. DNA for the CDR3: TGTGCCAGGGGCTCGGGACAGGGTATCGGGTTACCAATCGGCGTCTGTGGCTACACCTTC. Its protein is CARGSGQGIGLPIGVCGYTF.

The chain uses TRBV5-1 and TRBJ2-7; D not resolved. The CDR3 consists of 12 residues. The germline V and J ends were trimmed by 0 bases and 2 bases, with 3 bases remaining between them. Germline V lookup: CDR1 SGHRS, CDR2 YFSETQ. CDR3 bases: TGCGCCAGCAGCTTGGGTACCTACGAGCAGTACTTC. Its protein is CASSLGTYEQYF.

V usage is TRBV6-5 and J usage is TRBJ1-3; D is possibly TRBD1 (5 bases). With 5 bases removed from V and 9 bases from J, the gap between germline ends came to 17 bases. Germline lookup yields CDR1 MNHEY and CDR2 SVGAGI. CDR3 length equals 14 residues. The CDR3 region has the DNA TGTGCCAGCAGTAACAAGCAGGGCCCGGCCACCATATATTTT. As protein: CASSNKQGPATIYF.

This clone has only one observation. The chain combines TRBV19 with TRBJ2-5; maybe TRBD1 (5 bases). This CDR3 is 15 amino acids long. Germline V CDR1 and CDR2: LNHDA, SQIVND (reference sequence). The V gene lost 8 bases and the J gene lost 5 bases, with 21 bases spanning the gap. The CDR3 is CASDQGGRHGETQYF. CDR3 bases: TGTGCCAGTGATCAGGGTGGCCGCCACGGGGAGACCCAGTACTTC.

The chain employs TRBV11-2 and TRBJ2-1; D unclear. Germline CDR1 reads SGHAT; CDR2 reads FQNNGV. CDR3 length: 13 amino acids. The V end was cut by 2 bases, the J end by 5 bases, with 7 bases between. Written as DNA, the CDR3 is TGTGCCAGCAGCTTACTCACTCACAATGAGCAGTTCTTC. Translation: CASSLLTHNEQFF.

The V call is TRBV7-8, the J call TRBJ1-1; TRBD1 is a possible D gene (5 bases). Trimming stripped 1 base from V and 5 bases from J, with 11 bases between. The CDR3 sequence is 14 residues long. Germline V gene data show CDR1 as SGHVS and CDR2 as FQNEAQ. CDR3 in amino acids: CASSLGAGRTEAFF. For the CDR3, the DNA is TGTGCCAGCAGCTTAGGAGCAGGGAGGACTGAAGCTTTCTTT.

The chain is built from TRBV4-1 and TRBJ1-2; TRBD1 matches 9 bases. This CDR3 is 16 amino acids long. Trimming took 3 bases from V and 6 from J; bases not matched to a gene: 11. Germline V CDR1 and CDR2: MGHRA, YSYEKL. The CDR3 sequence: CASSHKLHRGLDGYTF. The DNA of the CDR3 is TGCGCCAGCAGCCACAAATTGCACAGGGGGCTAGATGGCTACACCTTC.

The chain recombines TRBV9 with TRBJ2-1; 9 positions match TRBD2. V shed 0 bases, J shed 6 bases, and the junction held 4 bases outside the gene matches. The CDR3 has 15 amino acids. CDR1 and CDR2 (germline): SGDLS, YYNGEE. CDR3 nucleotide sequence: TGTGCCAGCAGCGTAGGCGGGGGGGTAAGCAATGAGCAGTTCTTC. Protein: CASSVGGGVSNEQFF.

This clone was recorded once. The V and J genes are TRBV10-3 and TRBJ1-3, with D perhaps matching TRBD1 (5 bases). The CDR3 runs 16 residues. Looked up from germline, CDR1 is ENHRY and CDR2 is SYGVKD. Trimming left V 0 bases short and J 4 bases short, with 13 bases between. The CDR3 protein is CAISESAGKSGNTIYF. In DNA, the CDR3 is TGTGCCATCAGTGAGTCGGCAGGGAAGTCCGGAAACACCATATATTTT.

This clone has just one count. The chain recombines TRBV5-1 with TRBJ2-1; 7 bases line up with TRBD2. Germline trimming cut 5 bases from V and 3 bases from J; bases unmatched to any gene: 5. CDR3 size: 14 residues. Germline CDR1 is SGHRS and CDR2 is YFSETQ. This CDR3 is CASSVGGGYNEQFF. In nucleotides, the CDR3 is TGCGCCAGCAGTGTGGGGGGGGGCTACAATGAGCAGTTCTTC.

The chain joins TRBV12-5 to TRBJ1-2; 7 bases map to TRBD1. J was trimmed by 3 bases and V by 6 bases; bases with no gene match: 13. Germline V CDR1 and CDR2: LGHNT, FRNRAP. The CDR3 contains 16 residues. CDR3: CASGPQGNFGDYGYTF. The DNA for the CDR3 is TGTGCTAGTGGCCCACAGGGGAACTTCGGGGACTATGGCTACACCTTC.

This rearrangement joins TRBV4-1 to TRBJ2-7; the D gene is possibly TRBD1 (6 bases). Between the trimmed V and J ends, which lost 3 bases and 0 bases, there was a span of 12 bases. The germline CDR1 and CDR2 sequences are MGHRA and YSYEKL. This CDR3 region has 15 residues. The CDR3 coding sequence is TGCGCCAGCAGCCAGAGCTGGGACATCTCCTACGAGCAGTACTTC. Amino acid sequence: CASSQSWDISYEQYF.

The chain carries TRBV29-1 and TRBJ2-7; TRBD1 agrees at 7 bases. The CDR3 totals 13 residues. Germline CDR1 is SQVTM and CDR2 is ANQGSEA. Trimming cost V 5 bases and J 0 bases; bases outside gene matches: 4. CDR3 residues: CSVLRDSSYEQYF. In DNA form, the CDR3 reads TGCAGCGTTCTCCGGGACAGCTCCTACGAGCAGTACTTC.

The rearrangement links TRBV7-9 to TRBJ1-1, with D possibly matching TRBD1 (6 bases). This CDR3 has 15 residues. Germline V lookup: CDR1 SEHNR, CDR2 FQNEAQ (reference sequence). V was trimmed by 0 bases and J by 4 bases, leaving 12 bases between them. In nucleotides, the CDR3 is TGTGCCAGCAGCTTAGCGGCGGGGGGGGCCACTGAAGCTTTCTTT. Translated, it gives CASSLAAGGATEAFF. Filled out from reference TRBV7-9 and TRBJ1-1, the complete variable domain reads DTGVSQNPRHKITKRGQNVTFRCDPISEHNRLYWYRQTLGQGPEFLTYFQNEAQLEKSRLLSDRFSAERPKGSFSTLEIQRTEQGDSAMYLCASSLAAGGATEAFFGQGTRLTVV.

The chain is built from TRBV11-2 and TRBJ2-7, with 8 bases identical to TRBD1. The germline CDR1 and CDR2 sequences are SGHAT and FQNNGV. The V gene end was trimmed by 2 bases and the J gene end by 1 base; junction bases not matched to a gene: 1. There are 14 residues in the CDR3. The CDR3 is CASSLTGGSYEQYF. In DNA form, the CDR3 reads TGTGCCAGCAGCTTAACAGGGGGGTCCTACGAGCAGTACTTC.

Concerning this clone: This sample includes further DNA sequences coding for the same CDR3. The chain uses TRBV2 and TRBJ2-3, with 7 bases fitting TRBD1. CDR1 and CDR2 (germline): SNHLY, FYNNEI. Losses at the gene ends were 3 bases for V and 0 bases for J; bases not matched to a gene: 3. The CDR3 consists of 15 residues. CDR3 DNA sequence: TGTGCCAGCAGTGAGGGGACAGCTAGCACAGATACGCAGTATTTT. This gives the protein CASSEGTASTDTQYF. The full variable domain, rest sourced from reference TRBV2 and TRBJ2-3, is EPEVTQTPSHQVTQMGQEVILRCVPISNHLYFYWYRQILGQKVEFLVSFYNNEISEKSEIFDDQFSVERPDGSNFTLKIRSTKLEDSAMYFCASSEGTASTDTQYFGPGTRLTVL.

The chain links TRBV5-6 to TRBJ2-7, with 11 positions matching TRBD1. The CDR3 loop spans 17 amino acids. Germline V lookup: CDR1 SGHDT, CDR2 YYEEEE. The V segment lost 4 bases and the J segment 2 bases; nucleotides outside the gene matches: 11. The DNA of the CDR3 is TGTGCCAGCAGCGATAGGACAGGGGGCCTCACCACCTACGAGCAGTACTTC. Amino acid sequence: CASSDRTGGLTTYEQYF. Combining the CDR3 with reference TRBV5-6 and TRBJ2-7 gives the whole variable domain DAGVTQSPTHLIKTRGQQVTLRCSPKSGHDTVSWYQQALGQGPQFIFQYYEEEERQRGNFPDRFSGHQFPNYSSELNVNALLLGDSALYLCASSDRTGGLTTYEQYFGPGTRLTVT.

The V gene is TRBV6-1, the J gene TRBJ1-1; 7 nucleotides line up with TRBD1. This CDR3 contains 14 residues. After removal of 5 bases from V and 5 bases from J, the junction contained 8 bases not matched to a gene. CDR1 and CDR2 from the germline V gene are MNHNS and SASEGT. The CDR3 loop reads CASSLRTGLTEAFF. The CDR3, as DNA: TGTGCCAGCAGTCTCAGGACAGGACTTACTGAAGCTTTCTTT.